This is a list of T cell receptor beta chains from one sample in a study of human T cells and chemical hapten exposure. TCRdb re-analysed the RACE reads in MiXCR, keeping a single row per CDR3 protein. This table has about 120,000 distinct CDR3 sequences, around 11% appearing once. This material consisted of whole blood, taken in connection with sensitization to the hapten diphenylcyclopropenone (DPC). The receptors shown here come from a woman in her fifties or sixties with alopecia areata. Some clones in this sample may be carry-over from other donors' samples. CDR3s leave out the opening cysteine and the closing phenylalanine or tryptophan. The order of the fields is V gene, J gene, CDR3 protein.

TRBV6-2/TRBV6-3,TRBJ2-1,ASSYFGSSYNEQF
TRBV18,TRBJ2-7,ASSDGTAYEQY
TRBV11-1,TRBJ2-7,ASSLEGNEQY
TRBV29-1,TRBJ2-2,SAIQSPNTGELF
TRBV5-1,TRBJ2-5,ASTATGTRQETQY
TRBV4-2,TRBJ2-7,ASSQEQTGGGLSYEQY
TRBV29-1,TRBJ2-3,SVGGTHTQY
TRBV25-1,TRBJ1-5,ASSESAGTQPQH
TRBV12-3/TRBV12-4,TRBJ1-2,ASSAEGRYGYT
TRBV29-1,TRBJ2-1,SAPGLADEQF
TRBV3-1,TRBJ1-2,ASSQDLHRDYGYT
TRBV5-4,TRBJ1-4,ASSQDRATNEKLF
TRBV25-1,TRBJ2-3,ASSEGPGDTDTQY
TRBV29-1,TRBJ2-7,SSPVGLSSYEQY
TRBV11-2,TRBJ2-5,ASSPQGAAETQY
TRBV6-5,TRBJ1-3,ASSYMGAGNTIY
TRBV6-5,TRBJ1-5,ASSRQGWNQPQH
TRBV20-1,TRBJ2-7,SAPSGGLLEQY
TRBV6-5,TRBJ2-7,ASRGAPASSYEQY
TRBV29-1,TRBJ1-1,SVEAGRSNTEAF
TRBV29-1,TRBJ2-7,SVRTGTGGEQY
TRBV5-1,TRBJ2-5,ASSWKPEETQY
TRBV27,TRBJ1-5,ASSLRGDSNQPQH
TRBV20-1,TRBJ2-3,SATGTLITDTQY
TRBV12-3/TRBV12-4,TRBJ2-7,ASGLSPLYEQY
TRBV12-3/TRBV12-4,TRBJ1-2,ASRPQERGLTHYYGYT
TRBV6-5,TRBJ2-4,ASGGTGTRGLLAKNIQY
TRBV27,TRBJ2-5,ASTSTQY
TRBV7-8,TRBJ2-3,ASSHAGSTDTQY
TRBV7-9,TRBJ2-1,ASSLGGRATDEQF
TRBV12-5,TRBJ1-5,ASGWDSNQPQH
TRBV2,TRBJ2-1,ASKGTSADNEQF
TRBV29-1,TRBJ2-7,SVAGETYEQY
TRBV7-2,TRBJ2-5,ASSLGSTQWDQY
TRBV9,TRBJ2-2,ASTKTPVPGELF
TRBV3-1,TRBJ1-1,ASSQDTWGNTEAF
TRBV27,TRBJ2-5,ASSYLDGTQY
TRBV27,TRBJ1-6,ASSLIDRNSPLH
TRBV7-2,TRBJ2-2,ASSSLGAGELF
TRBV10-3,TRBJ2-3,AISLASTDTQY
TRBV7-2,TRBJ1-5,ASSPQGMSNQPQH
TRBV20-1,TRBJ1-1,SASRTFRGAGGRTEAF
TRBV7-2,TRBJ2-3,ASSFTGLDTQY
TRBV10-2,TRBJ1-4,ASKGIENEKLF
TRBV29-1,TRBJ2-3,SAGAGDTQY
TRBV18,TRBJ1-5,ASSLQGFGNQPQH
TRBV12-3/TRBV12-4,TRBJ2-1,ASNDLRDRVNNEQF
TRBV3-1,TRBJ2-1,ASSQGRVDEQF
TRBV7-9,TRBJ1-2,ASSLGQGSYGYT
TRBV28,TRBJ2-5,ASSPPRAEGPREETQY
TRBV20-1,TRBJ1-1,SARDGAGGTEAF
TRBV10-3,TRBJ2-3,AISDASGDTQY